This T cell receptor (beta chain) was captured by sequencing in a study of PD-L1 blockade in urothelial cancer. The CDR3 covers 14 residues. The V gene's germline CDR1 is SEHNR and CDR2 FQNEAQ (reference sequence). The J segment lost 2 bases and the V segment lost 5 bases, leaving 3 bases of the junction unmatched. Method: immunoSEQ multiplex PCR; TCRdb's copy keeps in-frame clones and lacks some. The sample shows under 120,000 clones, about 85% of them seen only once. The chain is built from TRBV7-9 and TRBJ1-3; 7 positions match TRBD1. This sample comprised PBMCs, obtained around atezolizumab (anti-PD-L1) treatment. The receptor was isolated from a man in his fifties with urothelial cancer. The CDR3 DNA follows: TGTGCCAGCAGCGTGACAGGGACTGGAAACACCATATATTTT. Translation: CASSVTGTGNTIYF.